These 25 T cell receptor beta chains originate from one sample sequenced in a study of vaccination effects on CD4 cells after COVID-19 (dated by TCRdb to between 2021 and 2023). What these receptors recognize is not known. In the ViraFEST assay, PBMC were stimulated with viral peptide pools, and antigen-specific CD4+ T cell clonotypes were then identified by expansion using TCR sequencing. After less than eleven days of culture, CD4+ T cells were isolated with the EasySep CD4+ T cell isolation kit. The absence of prior SARS-CoV-2 infection in healthy vaccine recipients was confirmed by negative nucleocapsid antibodies before and after vaccination. The method behind the library was the immunoSEQ multiplex PCR assay. The clones in this table, taken by TCRdb from immuneACCESS, are in-frame only. Not every clone is retained; where verified, under half of the shortfall comes from an unresolved V gene, and the cause of the rest is unknown. Present in this sample are about 23,000 clones, 70% to 75% of which were seen just once. Of the sample, approximately 5.3% is held by the ten largest clones.

The sequences come from CD4+ T cells from PBMCs cultured with SARS-CoV-2 spike peptides, collected before COVID-19 vaccination. The cell subset or site label, as the study defines it: SARS-CoV-2 spike overlapping peptide pool stimulation. The origin of the receptors is a human donor who received a COVID-19 vaccine.

The chain carries TRBV29-1 and TRBJ2-1, with D perhaps TRBD1 or TRBD2 (5 bases each). Germline CDR1 reads SQVTM; CDR2 reads ANQGSEA. The ends were cut back, 4 bases at V and 2 bases at J, with 15 bases in the middle. The CDR3 consists of 15 residues. The CDR3 is CSVVHRGPPYNEQFF. CDR3 coding DNA: TGCAGCGTTGTTCATCGGGGACCGCCCTACAATGAGCAGTTCTTC.

V gene TRBV6-6 combines with J gene TRBJ2-1; 7 positions match TRBD1. In germline, CDR1 is MNHNY, CDR2 SVGAGI (reference sequence). J was trimmed by 9 bases and V by 10 bases; bases with no gene match: 9. The CDR3 runs 12 residues. The DNA of the CDR3 is TGTGCCACCGAGGACAGGTTGGGTGAGCAGTTCTTC. Protein product: CATEDRLGEQFF.

The chain carries TRBV27 and TRBJ2-3, with 12 bases matching TRBD2. Germline lookup yields CDR1 MNHEY and CDR2 SMNVEV (reference sequence). J gave up 1 base and V 3 bases, and 8 bases lay outside the gene matches. The CDR3 sequence is 18 residues long. The CDR3 reads CASSLTSGGLYRTDTQYF. The CDR3 coding sequence is TGTGCCAGCAGTTTGACTAGCGGGGGCCTATACCGCACAGATACGCAGTATTTT.

The CDR3 DNA sequence: TGTGCCAGCTCACGTTCTGAGAGCTCCTACGAGCAGTACTTC. This translates into CASSRSESSYEQYF. The chain carries TRBV18 and TRBJ2-7; D ambiguous. Germline-derived CDR1 and CDR2 are KGHSH and LQKENI. This CDR3 has 14 residues. V lost 4 bases and J lost 0, with 10 bases in between.

This clone has only one observation. J is TRBJ1-1 and V is TRBV14; no clear D. CDR1 and CDR2 from the germline V gene are SGHDN and FVKESK. V was cut by 4 bases and J by 7 bases, with 7 bases left in between. This CDR3 has 11 amino acids. The CDR3 DNA reads TGTGCCAGCAGCCCGACGGTTGAAGCTTTCTTT. Its translation: CASSPTVEAFF.

The CDR3 sequence is CATSEIPTGGLETQYF. CDR3 bases: TGTGCCACCAGTGAAATTCCCACAGGGGGACTAGAAACCCAGTACTTC. The chain combines TRBV24-1 with TRBJ2-5; D may match TRBD1 or TRBD2 (8 bases each). The germline V gene encodes CDR1 KGHDR and CDR2 SFDVKD. Between the trimmed V and J ends, which lost 4 bases and 8 bases, there was a span of 22 bases. CDR3 length: 16 amino acids.

This chain's CDR3 is CASSPGLAGADEQFF. CDR3 nucleotides: TGTGCCAGCAGCCCCGGACTAGCGGGAGCGGATGAGCAGTTCTTC. V gene TRBV5-6 combines with J gene TRBJ2-1; 13 bases match TRBD2. CDR1 SGHDT and CDR2 YYEEEE come from the germline V gene. CDR3 length: 15 amino acids. The J segment lost 8 bases and the V segment lost 4 bases, leaving 6 bases of the junction unmatched. Supplemented by reference TRBV5-6 and TRBJ2-1, the full variable domain reads DAGVTQSPTHLIKTRGQQVTLRCSPKSGHDTVSWYQQALGQGPQFIFQYYEEEERQRGNFPDRFSGHQFPNYSSELNVNALLLGDSALYLCASSPGLAGADEQFFGPGTRLTVL.

V is TRBV6-5 and J is TRBJ1-1; D ambiguous. From germline, CDR1 is MNHEY and CDR2 SVGAGI. Trimming pared 0 bases from V and 6 bases from J, leaving 8 bases between. This CDR3 spans 13 amino acids. The CDR3 protein is CASSYSNFAEAFF. Written as DNA, the CDR3 is TGTGCCAGCAGTTACTCGAATTTCGCTGAAGCTTTCTTT.

This chain links TRBV9 with TRBJ2-2; the D gene is possibly TRBD2 (5 bases). V lost 2 bases to trimming and J lost 4 bases, with 9 bases between them. Germline V CDR1 and CDR2: SGDLS, YYNGEE. The CDR3 length is 14 residues. The CDR3 is CASSVLRGTGELFF. The CDR3 region has the DNA TGTGCCAGCAGCGTGCTTCGGGGCACCGGGGAGCTGTTTTTT.

CDR3: CASSFGGQGRPNTEAFF. As DNA, the CDR3 is TGTGCCAGCAGTTTTGGGGGACAGGGGAGGCCGAACACTGAAGCTTTCTTT. The V and J genes are TRBV28 and TRBJ1-1; 10 bases match TRBD1. The V gene's germline CDR1 is MDHEN and CDR2 SYDVKM. Losses at the gene ends were 3 bases for V and 1 base for J; bases not matched to a gene: 8. The CDR3 length is 17 residues.

This chain links TRBV7-9 with TRBJ1-4; 10 bases align to TRBD1. CDR1 is SEHNR and CDR2 is FQNEAQ in the germline V gene (reference sequence). Trimming cost V 5 bases and J 6 bases; bases outside gene matches: 6. The CDR3 totals 15 residues. CDR3 protein: CASSTDRGQYEKLFF. DNA for the CDR3: TGTGCCAGCAGCACCGACAGGGGGCAGTATGAAAAACTGTTTTTT. Drawing the rest from reference TRBV7-9 and TRBJ1-4, the complete variable domain is DTGVSQNPRHKITKRGQNVTFRCDPISEHNRLYWYRQTLGQGPEFLTYFQNEAQLEKSRLLSDRFSAERPKGSFSTLEIQRTEQGDSAMYLCASSTDRGQYEKLFFGSGTQLSVL.

This clone was seen a handful of times. This chain joins TRBV30 and TRBJ1-2, with 7 bases aligning to TRBD1. Germline V gene lookup returns CDR1 GTSNPN and CDR2 SVGIG (reference sequence). The CDR3 length is 13 residues. With V trimmed by 3 bases and J by 7 bases, 8 bases remained unmatched. DNA for the CDR3: TGTGCCTGGAGCCCGACAGGGAGAACTGGCTACACCTTC. Residues: CAWSPTGRTGYTF.

The V call is TRBV9, the J call TRBJ2-1, with D uncertain. The ends were cut back, 0 bases at V and 8 bases at J, with 3 bases in the middle. There are 11 residues in the CDR3. Germline assignment: CDR1 SGDLS and CDR2 YYNGEE. CDR3 protein: CASSVADEQFF. CDR3 coding DNA: TGTGCCAGCAGCGTAGCCGATGAGCAGTTCTTC.

The chain carries TRBV6-5 and TRBJ2-7; possible D gene TRBD2, 5 bases. The germline V gene has CDR1 MNHEY and CDR2 SVGAGI. The V and J ends lost 8 bases and 3 bases respectively, with 17 bases between them. CDR3 size: 14 residues. This CDR3 reads CASRDRGSLYEQYF. As DNA, the CDR3 is TGTGCCAGCCGGGATAGAGGGTCTCTCTACGAGCAGTACTTC.

The chain couples TRBV6-1 to TRBJ2-1; D gene uncertain. V dropped 2 bases and J dropped 7 bases, with 12 bases sitting between them. Germline V gene lookup returns CDR1 MNHNS and CDR2 SASEGT. The CDR3 loop spans 14 amino acids. The CDR3 protein is CASSEQAAKNEQFF. The DNA of the CDR3 is TGTGCCAGCAGTGAACAGGCAGCGAAGAATGAGCAGTTCTTC.

The chain uses TRBV9 and TRBJ2-2, with 7 bases aligning to TRBD1. Trimming took 4 bases from V and 5 from J; bases not matched to a gene: 11. The CDR3 runs 16 residues. Germline assignment: CDR1 SGDLS and CDR2 YYNGEE. For the CDR3, the DNA is TGTGCCAGCAGCCCAGGGGGACAGTGGATGACCGGGGAGCTGTTTTTT. Translation: CASSPGGQWMTGELFF.

This chain connects TRBV6-5 to TRBJ2-7; tentatively, D is TRBD1 (5 bases). This CDR3 comprises 14 residues. V was cut by 5 bases and J by 2 bases, with 13 bases left in between. CDR1 and CDR2 (germline): MNHEY, SVGAGI. The CDR3 is CASSRLDTPYEQYF. CDR3 in DNA: TGTGCCAGCAGTAGACTGGACACACCCTACGAGCAGTACTTC.

The chain is built from TRBV12-3 or TRBV12-4 and TRBJ2-5; D is unresolved. The CDR3 runs to 13 residues. V was clipped by 4 bases and J by 5 bases, with 11 bases between them. The CDR3: CASSYYLFETQYF. The DNA for the CDR3 is TGTGCCAGCAGTTACTATTTATTCGAGACCCAGTACTTC.

This clone was recorded a few times. The chain employs TRBV10-3 and TRBJ1-3; no firm D call. The V and J ends lost 4 bases and 4 bases respectively, with 5 bases between them. Germline loops: CDR1 ENHRY, CDR2 SYGVKD. The length of the CDR3 is 12 residues. The CDR3 here is CAISANGNTIYF. In nucleotides, the CDR3 is TGTGCCATCAGTGCCAACGGAAACACCATATATTTT.

The rearrangement joins TRBV24-1 to TRBJ1-2, with D maybe TRBD1 (6 bases). This CDR3 has 14 residues. The ends were cut back, 6 bases at V and 5 bases at J, with 15 bases in the middle. CDR1 is KGHDR and CDR2 is SFDVKD in the germline V gene. Here the CDR3 reads CATSTLGQSYGYTF. The CDR3 DNA reads TGTGCCACCAGTACCCTTGGACAGTCTTATGGCTACACCTTC.

This chain connects TRBV3-1 (or the pseudogene TRBV3-2) to TRBJ1-1; 7 bases are a match to TRBD1. CDR1 is LGHDT and CDR2 is YNNKEL in the germline V gene (reference sequence). Trimming cost V 0 bases and J 5 bases; bases outside gene matches: 3. The CDR3 is made up of 14 amino acids. This CDR3 is CASSQDVRGTEAFF. As DNA, the CDR3 is TGTGCCAGCAGCCAAGATGTCAGGGGGACTGAAGCTTTCTTT.

This chain connects TRBV27 to TRBJ2-2, with no clear D. From germline, CDR1 is MNHEY and CDR2 SMNVEV (reference sequence). The length of the CDR3 is 13 residues. V was clipped by 6 bases and J by 2 bases, with 7 bases between them. The CDR3 DNA follows: TGTGCCAGCAGGGACCTTAACACCGGGGAGCTGTTTTTT. This translates into CASRDLNTGELFF.

The chain employs TRBV7-9 and TRBJ1-1; D unresolved. The germline V and J ends were trimmed by 5 bases and 9 bases, with 13 bases remaining between them. This CDR3 spans 12 amino acids. CDR1 and CDR2 (germline): SEHNR, FQNEAQ (reference sequence). The CDR3 nucleotides read TGTGCCAGCAGCCTACAGAAGGAAAAAGCTTTCTTT. Protein: CASSLQKEKAFF.

The chain couples TRBV6-1 to TRBJ2-3, with D maybe TRBD2 (6 bases). The CDR3 contains 16 residues. Germline lookup yields CDR1 MNHNS and CDR2 SASEGT. Trimming took 4 bases from V and 0 from J, leaving 14 bases between them. The CDR3 sequence: CASSGAAGPSTDTQYF. CDR3 coding DNA: TGTGCCAGCAGTGGAGCAGCGGGTCCTAGCACAGATACGCAGTATTTT.

J is TRBJ2-1 and V is TRBV5-1, with D possibly being TRBD1 (5 bases). CDR1 is SGHRS, CDR2 YFSETQ, per germline. V lost 0 bases, J lost 0 bases, and 10 bases lay in between. The CDR3 has 16 amino acids. Here the CDR3 reads CASSLEGELSYNEQFF. The CDR3 DNA sequence: TGCGCCAGCAGCTTGGAAGGGGAACTCTCCTACAATGAGCAGTTCTTC.